This T cell receptor (beta chain) was retrieved from a study of blood T cell repertoires in COVID-19. For the study at large: From the United States, Italy and Spain came samples of acute and convalescent COVID-19. The analysed material was cDNA or gDNA that came from T cells, B-cell-depleted T cells, or PBMCs.

This clone was recorded only once. Residents of 24 US areas, aged about 18 to 95 years, made up the participants. Authors' processing steps: Reference gene primers were amplified, and this amplification served to estimate nucleated cell counts. TCRdb keeps only in-frame clones here, not all; method: immunoSEQ multiplex PCR. V, J and clone size are those of that table, while D and trimming were read from the DNA. The sample holds fewer than 250,000 clones, 65% to 85% seen once. The CDR3 sequence is 15 residues long. Germline V gene lookup returns CDR1 LGHNA and CDR2 YNFKEQ. Trimming removed 1 base at V and 5 bases at J, with 12 bases between.

Sequencing used PBMCs or T cells enriched from blood (not recorded which). This TCR was sampled from a woman in her 40s with acute COVID-19. V and J are TRBV4-2 and TRBJ2-1; D might be TRBD2 (6 bases). Written as DNA, the CDR3 is TGTGCCAGCAGCCAAGGGGGCCCGGGGGACAATGAGCAGTTCTTC. The encoded protein is CASSQGGPGDNEQFF.